This TCR beta chain was identified during a study of Graves' ophthalmopathy and Graves' hyperthyroidism. Study results and limitations: In blood appeared most of the expanded thyroid clonotypes whose frequency exceeded 0.001.

The authors amplified TCR beta CDR3 regions, and they did so from RNA transcripts for repertoire sequencing. Second-round multiplex PCR followed a first-round RT-PCR using HTBI primers. MiXCR, run by TCRdb on the multiplex PCR reads, gives a single entry per CDR3 protein. The repertoire holds hundreds of thousands of distinct CDR3 sequences, with approximately 39% as singletons. J was trimmed by 0 bases and V by 6 bases; bases with no gene match: 8. Germline V gives CDR1 SNHLY, CDR2 FYNNEI. This CDR3 has 15 amino acids. At least ten counts were recorded for this clonotype. Its antigen is still unknown.

The V call is TRBV2, the J call TRBJ2-7, with 7 bases aligning to TRBD2. Sequenced sample: peripheral blood. The TCR originated in an adult man with Graves' ophthalmopathy. The CDR3 reads CASSPLASSSYEQYF. CDR3 DNA: TGTGCCAGCAGCCCACTAGCGTCCTCCTCCTACGAGCAGTACTTC.